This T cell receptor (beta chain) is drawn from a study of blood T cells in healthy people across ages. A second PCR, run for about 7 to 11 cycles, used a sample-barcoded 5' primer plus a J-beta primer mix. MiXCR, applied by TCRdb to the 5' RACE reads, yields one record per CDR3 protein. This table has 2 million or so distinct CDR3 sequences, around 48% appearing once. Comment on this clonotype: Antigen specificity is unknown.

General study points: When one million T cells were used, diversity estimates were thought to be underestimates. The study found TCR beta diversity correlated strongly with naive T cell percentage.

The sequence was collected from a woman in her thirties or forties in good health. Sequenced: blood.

CDR3 in amino acids: CASSSRNGLAPSARYEQYF. In DNA form, the CDR3 reads TGTGCCAGCAGCTCCCGAAACGGACTAGCCCCCTCGGCGCGTTACGAGCAGTACTTC. This rearrangement joins TRBV7-2 to TRBJ2-7; TRBD2 agrees at 8 bases. This CDR3 has 19 residues. Trimming took 4 bases from V and 4 from J; bases not matched to a gene: 21. Germline V gene lookup returns CDR1 SGHTA and CDR2 FQGNSA.